Presented here are 21 T cell receptor beta chains from one specimen sequenced in a study of T cell responses to AZD1222 COVID-19 vaccine. The assay was immunoSEQ multiplex PCR, and TCRdb's table has in-frame clones only and misses some. Among 96,000 or so clones listed, 75% to 90% were seen once. This material consisted of peripheral blood, taken on day 0 of AZD1222 vaccination. The source is an adult in good health.

This chain connects TRBV9 to TRBJ1-1; D perhaps matches TRBD1 (5 bases). V gave up 6 bases and J gave up 1 base, with 13 bases separating them. This CDR3 has 14 residues. Germline values: CDR1 SGDLS, CDR2 YYNGEE. The CDR3 DNA sequence: TGTGCCAGCAATAAGGGGACGGCGAACACTGAAGCTTTCTTT. Its protein is CASNKGTANTEAFF. Full variable domain (missing parts from reference TRBV9 and TRBJ1-1): DSGVTQTPKHLITATGQRVTLRCSPRSGDLSVYWYQQSLDQGLQFLIQYYNGEERAKGNILERFSAQQFPDLHSELNLSSLELGDSALYFCASNKGTANTEAFFGQGTRLTVV.

J is TRBJ2-2 and V is TRBV14; D uncertain. CDR1 and CDR2 from the germline V gene are SGHDN and FVKESK. The CDR3 runs to 14 residues. V lost 3 bases and J 5 bases, leaving 10 bases between the germline ends. DNA for the CDR3: TGTGCCAGCAGCCATCGCTCGTTTACCGGGGAGCTGTTTTTT. Residues: CASSHRSFTGELFF.

This clone has a handful of counts. Germline and junction disagree at one end, which may indicate a read error. The rearrangement uses TRBV2 and TRBJ1-5, with D possibly TRBD1 on 5 matching bases. CDR3 size: 8 residues. CDR1 SNHLY and CDR2 FYNNEI come from the germline V gene. The chain's CDR3 is CAAGDRDF. The CDR3, as DNA: TGTGCCGCCGGGGACCGGGATTTT. Variable domain in full (rest from reference TRBV2 and TRBJ1-5): EPEVTQTPSHQVTQMGQEVILRCVPISNHLYFYWYRQILGQKVEFLVSFYNNEISEKSEIFDDQFSVERPDGSNFTLKIRSTKLEDSAMYFCAAGDRDFGDGTRLSIL.

In regard to this clone: Other DNA sequences from this sample encode an identical CDR3 as well. The chain joins TRBV2 to TRBJ1-2, with 7 positions matching TRBD1. Germline V CDR1 and CDR2: SNHLY, FYNNEI. V lost 1 base, J lost 1 base, and 0 bases stayed unmatched. The CDR3 spans 14 residues. In nucleotides, the CDR3 is TGTGCCAGCAGTGAAGGACAGGGTAACTATGGCTACACCTTC. Protein sequence: CASSEGQGNYGYTF.

The chain employs TRBV9 and TRBJ2-2; D is undetermined. Trimming removed 0 bases at V and 5 bases at J, with 11 bases between. The CDR3 totals 15 residues. Germline V gives CDR1 SGDLS, CDR2 YYNGEE. CDR3 DNA: TGTGCCAGCAGCGTAGATATAGGGATGACCGGGGAGCTGTTTTTT. Translated, it gives CASSVDIGMTGELFF.

The chain carries TRBV7-2 and TRBJ1-1, with 8 bases lining up with TRBD1. The germline V gene encodes CDR1 SGHTA and CDR2 FQGNSA. This CDR3 is 14 amino acids long. The J segment lost 4 bases and the V segment lost 5 bases, leaving 6 bases of the junction unmatched. CDR3 protein: CASSPTGVRTEAFF. CDR3 DNA sequence: TGTGCCAGCAGCCCGACAGGGGTTCGCACTGAAGCTTTCTTT.

This rearrangement joins TRBV9 to TRBJ2-1; D is unresolved. Germline V gives CDR1 SGDLS, CDR2 YYNGEE. V dropped 0 bases and J dropped 2 bases, with 15 bases sitting between them. There are 17 residues in the CDR3. This CDR3 is CASSVDLLLGPYNEQFF. CDR3 nucleotides: TGTGCCAGCAGCGTAGATTTACTCCTGGGCCCCTACAATGAGCAGTTCTTC.

The chain joins TRBV19 to TRBJ2-3, with TRBD1 matching 7 bases. The V gene end was trimmed by 8 bases and the J gene end by 1 base; junction bases not matched to a gene: 12. The CDR3 is 16 amino acids. Germline V gene lookup returns CDR1 LNHDA and CDR2 SQIVND (reference sequence). DNA of the CDR3: TGTGCCAGTCTTTCCTCGCAGGGGGTAGGCACAGATACGCAGTATTTT. Translation gives CASLSSQGVGTDTQYF. Variable domain in full (rest from reference TRBV19 and TRBJ2-3): DGGITQSPKYLFRKEGQNVTLSCEQNLNHDAMYWYRQDPGQGLRLIYYSQIVNDFQKGDIAEGYSVSREKKESFPLTVTSAQKNPTAFYLCASLSSQGVGTDTQYFGPGTRLTVL.

This rearrangement joins TRBV5-4 to TRBJ2-2; TRBD1 aligns across 9 bases. J gave up 6 bases and V 5 bases, and 5 bases lay outside the gene matches. The CDR3 covers 14 residues. Germline CDR1 is SGHNT and CDR2 is YYREEE (reference sequence). The CDR3: CASSPRQGAGELFF. The CDR3 DNA follows: TGTGCCAGCAGTCCCAGACAGGGGGCCGGGGAGCTGTTTTTT.

The rearrangement links TRBV6-4 to TRBJ2-7; 7 bases match TRBD1. The CDR3 covers 14 residues. Germline-derived CDR1 and CDR2 are MRHNA and SNTAGT. V dropped 6 bases and J dropped 7; count of bases not matched to a gene: 12. The CDR3 protein is CASSPTGRSGEQYF. Written as DNA, the CDR3 is TGTGCCAGCAGCCCGACAGGGCGTTCGGGAGAGCAGTACTTC.

The genes are TRBV28 and TRBJ2-7; perhaps TRBD1 as D (6 bases). Germline V gives CDR1 MDHEN, CDR2 SYDVKM. Trimming cost V 8 bases and J 6 bases, with 23 bases left between them. This CDR3 has 15 residues. The CDR3 DNA sequence: TGTGCCAGCTCCTCGAGAGCAGTACAGGGAGCCGAGCAGTACTTC. It is translated as CASSSRAVQGAEQYF.

This clone has a handful of counts. The chain uses TRBV28 and TRBJ2-7; D might be TRBD1 or TRBD2, each matching 7 bases. The CDR3 totals 15 residues. The germline V gene encodes CDR1 MDHEN and CDR2 SYDVKM. V lost 2 bases and J 3 bases, leaving 14 bases between the germline ends. The CDR3 DNA reads TGTGCCAGCAGTTTAAGAGGGGGGGACAGCTACGAGCAGTACTTC. It is translated as CASSLRGGDSYEQYF.

V is TRBV7-2 and J is TRBJ1-1, with D perhaps TRBD1 (5 bases). Trimming shortened V by 8 bases and J by 0 bases, and 13 bases separated the two germline ends. The CDR3 is 14 amino acids. In germline, CDR1 is SGHTA, CDR2 FQGNSA. Here the CDR3 reads CASGGLGLNTEAFF. The DNA for the CDR3 is TGTGCCAGCGGGGGGTTAGGGCTGAACACTGAAGCTTTCTTT. Full variable domain (rest looked up from reference TRBV7-2 and TRBJ1-1): GAGVSQSPSNKVTEKGKDVELRCDPISGHTALYWYRQSLGQGLEFLIYFQGNSAPDKSGLPSDRFSAERTGGSVSTLTIQRTQQEDSAVYLCASGGLGLNTEAFFGQGTRLTVV.

This rearrangement joins TRBV4-3 to TRBJ1-2; no clear D. Germline-derived CDR1 and CDR2 are LGHNA and YSLEER. CDR3 size: 16 residues. V was trimmed by 0 bases and J by 7 bases, leaving 18 bases between them. The CDR3 here is CASSQEIGGRGLGYTF. CDR3 DNA: TGCGCCAGCAGCCAAGAGATAGGTGGGAGAGGTCTTGGCTACACCTTC.

This clone occurred a few times. The chain combines TRBV9 with TRBJ1-2; 11 bases line up with TRBD1. V gave up 4 bases and J gave up 2 bases; unmatched junction bases: 7. The germline V gene has CDR1 SGDLS and CDR2 YYNGEE. This CDR3 spans 16 amino acids. CDR3 nucleotides: TGTGCCAGCAGCACCCGGGACAGGGGGGAGAACTATGGCTACACCTTC. Protein sequence: CASSTRDRGENYGYTF. Looking up the rest from reference TRBV9 and TRBJ1-2 gives the full variable domain: DSGVTQTPKHLITATGQRVTLRCSPRSGDLSVYWYQQSLDQGLQFLIQYYNGEERAKGNILERFSAQQFPDLHSELNLSSLELGDSALYFCASSTRDRGENYGYTFGSGTRLTVV.

This chain uses TRBV11-3 with TRBJ2-1, with a possible D match to TRBD1 (5 bases). The CDR3 runs 13 residues. V was pared by 5 bases and J by 12 bases, with 17 bases between. Germline V gene data show CDR1 as SGHNT and CDR2 as YENEEA. CDR3 in DNA: TGTGCCAGCAGCCCCCAGACAGATCTCCCGCAGTTCTTC. It specifies CASSPQTDLPQFF.

The chain combines TRBV3-1 (or the pseudogene TRBV3-2) with TRBJ2-7; D not resolved. The length of the CDR3 is 17 residues. Between the trimmed V and J ends, which lost 4 bases and 2 bases, there was a span of 21 bases. CDR1 is LGHDT, CDR2 YNNKEL, per germline (reference sequence). The CDR3 sequence is CASSLTPAGVRAYEQYF. DNA for the CDR3: TGTGCCAGCAGCCTAACCCCGGCCGGCGTAAGGGCCTACGAGCAGTACTTC.

This sequence joins TRBV11-2 and TRBJ1-1; 8 nucleotides line up with TRBD1. After removal of 4 bases from V and 3 bases from J, the junction contained 10 bases not matched to a gene. The CDR3 is 16 residues long. Germline CDR1 reads SGHAT; CDR2 reads FQNNGV. The CDR3 spells CASSSGQGRGDTEAFF. The CDR3, as DNA: TGTGCCAGCAGCTCAGGACAGGGAAGAGGCGACACTGAAGCTTTCTTT. Full variable domain (rest looked up from reference TRBV11-2 and TRBJ1-1): EAGVAQSPRYKIIEKRQSVAFWCNPISGHATLYWYQQILGQGPKLLIQFQNNGVVDDSQLPKDRFSAERLKGVDSTLKIQPAKLEDSAVYLCASSSGQGRGDTEAFFGQGTRLTVV.

The count of this clone is one. The chain employs TRBV7-2 and TRBJ2-3, with 7 bases aligning to TRBD2. Unmatched junction bases numbered 7, after V lost 5 bases and J lost 5 bases. There are 14 residues in the CDR3. The germline V gene encodes CDR1 SGHTA and CDR2 FQGNSA. CDR3 coding DNA: TGTGCCAGCAGCCTCGGGACTATAAGAGATACGCAGTATTTT. This codes for CASSLGTIRDTQYF.

This clone was counted a few times. The chain combines TRBV4-1 with TRBJ1-6; tentative D call: TRBD1 (5 bases). V dropped 6 bases and J dropped 8 bases, with 14 bases sitting between them. The CDR3 is 14 amino acids. Germline V gives CDR1 MGHRA, CDR2 YSYEKL. The CDR3 here is CASRNGPGDSPLHF. The CDR3 nucleotides are TGCGCCAGCAGGAACGGACCGGGGGATTCACCCCTCCACTTT.

The chain uses TRBV7-2 and TRBJ1-1; D call uncertain. V lost 2 bases and J 10 bases, leaving 11 bases between the germline ends. Germline V CDR1 and CDR2: SGHTA, FQGNSA. The CDR3 is made up of 12 amino acids. The CDR3 region is CASSLPMVGAFF. In DNA, the CDR3 is TGTGCCAGCAGCTTACCTATGGTGGGAGCTTTCTTT.